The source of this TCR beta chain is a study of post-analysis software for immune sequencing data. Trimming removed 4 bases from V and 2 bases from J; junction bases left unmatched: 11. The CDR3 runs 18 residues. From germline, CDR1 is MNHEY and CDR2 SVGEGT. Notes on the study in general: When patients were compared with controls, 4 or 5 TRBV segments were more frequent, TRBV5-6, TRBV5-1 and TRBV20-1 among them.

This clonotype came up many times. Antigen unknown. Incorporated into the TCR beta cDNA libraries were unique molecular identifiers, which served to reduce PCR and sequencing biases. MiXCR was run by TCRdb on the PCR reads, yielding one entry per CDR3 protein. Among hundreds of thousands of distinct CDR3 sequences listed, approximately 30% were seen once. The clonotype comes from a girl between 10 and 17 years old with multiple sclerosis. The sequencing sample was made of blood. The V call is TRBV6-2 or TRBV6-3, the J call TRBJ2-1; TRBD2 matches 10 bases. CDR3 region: CASSWPGLASQAYNEQFF. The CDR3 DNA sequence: TGTGCCAGCAGTTGGCCGGGACTAGCGTCCCAGGCCTACAATGAGCAGTTCTTC.